What follows are 9 T cell receptor beta chains derived from one specimen sequenced in a study of a mutant IDH1 vaccine in newly diagnosed glioma. Time point specified: baseline, week 1 (first vaccination visit). Treatment described: pre-vaccination baseline after standard-of-care therapy. The table came from immunoSEQ multiplex PCR; TCRdb's copy has only in-frame clones and leaves some out. The sample yields tens of thousands of clones, 86% seen once. The source was PBMCs, collected from a glioma patient treated with radiotherapy, temozolomide or both. These receptors came from a man aged 40-50 years with glioma.

J is TRBJ2-3 and V is TRBV6-1, with a weak D call TRBD2 (5 bases). The CDR3 totals 14 residues. With 11 bases removed from V and 2 bases from J, the gap between germline ends came to 17 bases. CDR1 and CDR2 (germline): MNHNS, SASEGT. The CDR3 is CAGKERRSTDTQYF. The CDR3 DNA is TGTGCCGGGAAAGAAAGGAGGTCCACAGATACGCAGTATTTT.

V usage is TRBV5-5 and J usage is TRBJ2-5, with D hard to call. With 5 bases removed from V and 6 bases from J, the gap between germline ends came to 11 bases. Germline lookup yields CDR1 SGHKS and CDR2 YYEKEE (reference sequence). The CDR3 totals 12 residues. CDR3 DNA sequence: TGTGCCAGCAGGTCCTTACGTCAGACCCAGTACTTC. This encodes CASRSLRQTQYF.

The chain carries TRBV10-3 and TRBJ2-1, with 9 bases lining up with TRBD2. Germline trimming cut 4 bases from V and 1 base from J; bases unmatched to any gene: 11. In germline, CDR1 is ENHRY, CDR2 SYGVKD. This CDR3 has 18 residues. CDR3 nucleotide sequence: TGTGCCATCAGTGTAGTAGCGGGAGAGTCAGGGTCCTACAATGAGCAGTTCTTC. The encoded protein is CAISVVAGESGSYNEQFF.

The chain links TRBV28 to TRBJ1-2; TRBD1 matches 7 bases. The CDR3 spans 13 residues. J gave up 8 bases and V 6 bases, and 9 bases lay outside the gene matches. Germline CDR1 MDHEN, CDR2 SYDVKM. The CDR3 DNA is TGTGCCAGCAGCTACGACAGGGAAAACGGCTACACCTTC. This translates into CASSYDRENGYTF.

This chain links TRBV13 with TRBJ2-1; the match to TRBD2 covers 14 bases. Germline CDR1 is PRHDT and CDR2 is FYEKMQ (reference sequence). This CDR3 has 16 amino acids. The ends lost 7 bases at V and 9 bases at J; junction bases unmatched: 11. The CDR3 nucleotides read TGTGCCAGCATCCTGGGGACTAGCGGGAGTATAGGTGAGCAGTTCTTC. This gives the protein CASILGTSGSIGEQFF.

The V gene is TRBV19, the J gene TRBJ1-1; tentatively, D is TRBD1 (5 bases). Trimming stripped 9 bases from V and 5 bases from J, with 16 bases between. This CDR3 has 13 residues. The germline CDR1 and CDR2 sequences are LNHDA and SQIVND (reference sequence). The CDR3 bases are TGTGCCAGCAACCCTGGGGGGGGTACTGAAGCTTTCTTT. Translated: CASNPGGGTEAFF. The complete variable domain, with remaining parts taken from reference TRBV19 and TRBJ1-1, reads DGGITQSPKYLFRKEGQNVTLSCEQNLNHDAMYWYRQDPGQGLRLIYYSQIVNDFQKGDIAEGYSVSREKKESFPLTVTSAQKNPTAFYLCASNPGGGTEAFFGQGTRLTVV.

The genes are TRBV7-2 and TRBJ1-5; the D gene is possibly TRBD1 (5 bases). The V end was cut by 5 bases, the J end by 11 bases, with 16 bases between. The CDR3 spans 13 residues. Germline V gene data show CDR1 as SGHTA and CDR2 as FQGNSA. For the CDR3, the DNA is TGTGCCAGCAGCCAGGGCTCCGGGTTGGCCCAGCATTTT. Its protein product is CASSQGSGLAQHF.

This chain links TRBV21-1 with TRBJ2-7. TRBV21-1 is described as a pseudogene. This CDR3 is built from 15 residues. CDR3 amino acids: CASSKRRGSSYEQYF. The CDR3, as DNA: TGTGCCAGCAGCAAGAGGAGGGGGAGCTCCTACGAGCAGTACTTC.

CDR3 DNA sequence: TGTGCCAGTAGCGACCAGGGGGAACACGGGGAGCAGTTCTTC. The encoded protein is CASSDQGEHGEQFF. The V call is TRBV19, the J call TRBJ2-1, with TRBD1 identical over 7 bases. V gave up 6 bases and J gave up 10 bases; unmatched junction bases: 12. This CDR3 has 14 amino acids. Germline CDR1 LNHDA, CDR2 SQIVND (reference sequence). The full variable domain, with the rest looked up from reference TRBV19 and TRBJ2-1, is DGGITQSPKYLFRKEGQNVTLSCEQNLNHDAMYWYRQDPGQGLRLIYYSQIVNDFQKGDIAEGYSVSREKKESFPLTVTSAQKNPTAFYLCASSDQGEHGEQFFGPGTRLTVL.